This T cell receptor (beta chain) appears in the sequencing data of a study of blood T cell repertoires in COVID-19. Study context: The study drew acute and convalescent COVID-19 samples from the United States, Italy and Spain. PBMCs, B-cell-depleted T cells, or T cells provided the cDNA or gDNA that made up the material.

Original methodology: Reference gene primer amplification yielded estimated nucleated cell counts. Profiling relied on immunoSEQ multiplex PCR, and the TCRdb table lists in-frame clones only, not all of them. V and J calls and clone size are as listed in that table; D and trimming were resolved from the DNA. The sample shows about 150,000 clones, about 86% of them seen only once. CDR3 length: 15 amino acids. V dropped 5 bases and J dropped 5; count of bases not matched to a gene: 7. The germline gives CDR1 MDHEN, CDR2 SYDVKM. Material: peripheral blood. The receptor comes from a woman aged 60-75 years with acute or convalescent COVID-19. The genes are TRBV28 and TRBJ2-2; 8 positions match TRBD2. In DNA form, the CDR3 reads TGTGCCAGCAGTCTCCCCGGGACTAGGACCGGGGAGCTGTTTTTT. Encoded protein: CASSLPGTRTGELFF.